The clone carrying this T cell receptor beta chain was counted only a few times. The CDR3 regions of TCR beta were amplified from RNA transcripts. HTBI primers were employed in a first-round RT-PCR of the TCR CDR3. TCRdb redid the calling of the multiplex PCR reads with MiXCR, one entry per CDR3 protein. The repertoire includes hundreds of thousands of distinct CDR3 sequences, 38% of them detected once, and 8.9% sits in the top ten. The germline V gene encodes CDR1 SGHTA and CDR2 FQGNSA. The CDR3 loop spans 13 amino acids. Losses at the gene ends were 6 bases for V and 6 bases for J; bases not matched to a gene: 8. This sample was included in a study of T cells in Graves' hyperthyroidism and ophthalmopathy. Turning to the study itself: Peripheral blood was collected at initial diagnosis, before any treatment.

Patients counted as stable if ophthalmopathy did not develop within 18 months. Uncontrolled infection, other autoimmune disease, pregnancy or lactation barred patients from enrollment. The source of the PBMCs was 8.5 to 10 ml of fresh peripheral blood. The V gene is TRBV7-2, the J gene TRBJ2-7; 7 bases align to TRBD1. The sample consisted of blood. The receptor was isolated from a man aged 18-30 years with Graves' hyperthyroidism. The CDR3 here is CASSQNRGGEQYF. DNA for the CDR3: TGTGCCAGCAGTCAAAACAGGGGCGGCGAGCAGTACTTC.